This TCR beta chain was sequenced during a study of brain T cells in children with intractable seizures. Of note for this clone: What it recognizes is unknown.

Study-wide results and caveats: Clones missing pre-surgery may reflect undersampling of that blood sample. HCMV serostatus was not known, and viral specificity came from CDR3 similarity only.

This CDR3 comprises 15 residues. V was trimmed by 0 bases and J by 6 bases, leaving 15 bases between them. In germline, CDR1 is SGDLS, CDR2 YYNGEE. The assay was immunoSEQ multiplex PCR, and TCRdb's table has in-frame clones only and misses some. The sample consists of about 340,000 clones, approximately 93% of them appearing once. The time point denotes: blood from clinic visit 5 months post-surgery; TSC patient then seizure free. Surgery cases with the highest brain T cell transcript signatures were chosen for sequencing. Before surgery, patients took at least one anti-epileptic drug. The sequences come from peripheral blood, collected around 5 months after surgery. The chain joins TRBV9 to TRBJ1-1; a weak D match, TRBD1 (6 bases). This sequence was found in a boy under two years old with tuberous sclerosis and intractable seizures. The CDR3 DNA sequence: TGTGCCAGCAGCGTAGCACCGAGGGGGGATCCTGAAGCTTTCTTT. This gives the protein CASSVAPRGDPEAFF. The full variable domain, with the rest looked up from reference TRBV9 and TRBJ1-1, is DSGVTQTPKHLITATGQRVTLRCSPRSGDLSVYWYQQSLDQGLQFLIQYYNGEERAKGNILERFSAQQFPDLHSELNLSSLELGDSALYFCASSVAPRGDPEAFFGQGTRLTVV.